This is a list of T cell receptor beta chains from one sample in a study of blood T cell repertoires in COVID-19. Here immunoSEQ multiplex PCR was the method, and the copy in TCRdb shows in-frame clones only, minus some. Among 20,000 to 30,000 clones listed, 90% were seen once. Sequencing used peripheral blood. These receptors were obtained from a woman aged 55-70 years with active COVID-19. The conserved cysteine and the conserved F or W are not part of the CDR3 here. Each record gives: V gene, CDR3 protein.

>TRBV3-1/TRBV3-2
ASSLAGPWRSGELF
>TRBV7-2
ASSSQGSRTDTQY
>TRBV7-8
ASSPPGFLTEAF
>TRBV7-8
ASSLRGQETQY
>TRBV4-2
ASSQDGTSVTDTQY
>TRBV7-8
ASSLAPRGSGSLAGELF
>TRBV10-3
AISPGQGNRAQH
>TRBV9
ASSVADYHLADTQY
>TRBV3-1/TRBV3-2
ASSQGQIGEKLF
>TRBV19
ASRQGLADSTDTQY
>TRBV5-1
ASSSRLAGGNTGELF
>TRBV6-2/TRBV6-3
ASSFHMEPGLAKETQY
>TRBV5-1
ASALNAGQGFGAF
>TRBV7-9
ASSRGQQNTGELF
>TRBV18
ASSPPDRAKNIQY
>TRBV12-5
ASAPYVLGSGENIQY
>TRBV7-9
ASSPGGLSYEQY
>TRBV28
ATAPGGNSNQPQH
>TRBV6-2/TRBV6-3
ASSRDRGLAGANVLT
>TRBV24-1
ATSDLPPASGDYNEQF
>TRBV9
ASISLGTSSYNEQF
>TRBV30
AWSVRLAGTYEQY
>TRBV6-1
ASSETDRRAQPQH
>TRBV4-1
ASSPTSSAGTDTQY
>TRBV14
ASSQELLPIYEQY
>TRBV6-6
ASKLLFTDTQY
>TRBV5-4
ASSLRGGSYEQY
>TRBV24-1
ATSDSGQPQH
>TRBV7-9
ASSLGTANTGELF
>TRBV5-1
ASRPETFSYNEQF
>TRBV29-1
SVELRDRAFNTQY
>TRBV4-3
ASSQAGGTQY
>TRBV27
ASSLQLQSYEQY
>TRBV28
ASSLSTYGYT
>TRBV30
AGEGGSYEQY
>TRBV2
ASTLGLDNSPLH
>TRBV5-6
ASSWDLDTQY
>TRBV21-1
ASSKGALGGCDQPQH
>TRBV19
ASTSSSGSLGEQY
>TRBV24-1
ATSDAGQGKETQY
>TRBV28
ASSTIRDRGRHEQY
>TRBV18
ASSPPPEGRTKRTQY
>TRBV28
ASSSPGTASNYGYT
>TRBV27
ASSRRLAQMLTEQY
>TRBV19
ASSVRGVNTIY
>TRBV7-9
ASSEGQGPGELF
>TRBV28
ASSLPPPYGYT
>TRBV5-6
ASSSYRGPGANVLT
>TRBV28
ASSLTVYNSPLH